This is a list of T cell receptor beta chains from one sample in a study of STAT5B mutations in CD4+ large granular lymphocyte leukemia. The repertoire was sequenced with immunoSEQ multiplex PCR; TCRdb's copy has only in-frame clones and lacks some. This sample has roughly 32,000 clones, with around 85% found just once. Source material: CD4+ T cells from blood buffy coats. Receptor source: a human donor in good health. Both conserved end residues are part of each CDR3.

V gene	J gene	CDR3 protein
TRBV2	TRBJ2-5	CASSDRSRGETQYF
TRBV18	TRBJ1-5	CASSPPAGPASHNQPQHF
TRBV7-9	TRBJ2-3	CASSRTGLGTDTQYF
TRBV7-6	TRBJ1-5	CASSIGHLNQPQHF
TRBV7-9	TRBJ2-5	CASSPGLAGQETQYF
TRBV18	TRBJ2-3	CASSPGQVGGTTDTQYF
TRBV14	TRBJ2-1	CASSQERGPYNEQFF
TRBV7-2	TRBJ1-3	CASSLGQGPAGNTIYF
TRBV18	TRBJ2-7	CASSPGVQYSYEQYF
TRBV28	TRBJ1-5	CASSGQGRANQPQHF
TRBV12-5	TRBJ2-7	CASGFRQGARPYEQYF
TRBV7-8	TRBJ2-1	CASSPALLANEQFF
TRBV5-1	TRBJ2-2	CASSLDFYTGELFF
TRBV5-1	TRBJ2-5	CASSLEGETQYF
TRBV19	TRBJ1-4	CASRAAANEKLFF
TRBV5-4	TRBJ2-6	CASSWGQGGSGANVLTF
TRBV28	TRBJ2-3	CASSLPAGGPQGTQYF
TRBV19	TRBJ2-7	CASSGTTGYEQYF
TRBV6-5	TRBJ1-6	CASRRNSPLHF
TRBV7-9	TRBJ2-2	CASSLTPTGSGELFF
TRBV7-9	TRBJ1-4	CASSLLVSRELFF
TRBV30	TRBJ2-5	CAWKSGRYQETQYF
TRBV6-1	TRBJ1-4	CASSAGQLGGKLFF
TRBV13	TRBJ1-5	CASSLGSLEPQHF
TRBV5-6	TRBJ1-5	CASSLTVETGQPQHF
TRBV25-1	TRBJ2-1	CASSGLSSYNEQFF
TRBV5-4	TRBJ2-1	CASSLESSSYNEQFF
TRBV29-1	TRBJ1-3	CSVAPDSKRNTIYF
TRBV7-8	TRBJ1-1	CASRDRGSLTEAFF
TRBV29-1	TRBJ1-2	CSVETVARGAFGYTF
TRBV18	TRBJ1-6	CASSPPHPNSPLHF
TRBV9	TRBJ1-6	CASSVDTGTSPLHF
TRBV29-1	TRBJ2-5	CSVEPTSGSETQYF
TRBV28	TRBJ1-1	CASSLTRANTEAFF
TRBV5-4	TRBJ2-2	CASSVYGGGSGELFF
TRBV28	TRBJ1-2	CASLLGRGGYTF
TRBV5-5	TRBJ2-2	CASSLGTTVGELFF
TRBV10-3	TRBJ2-7	CATRGGGYEQYF
TRBV30	TRBJ1-1	CAFQGDQEAFF
TRBV27	TRBJ2-2	CASSLNRVAGELFF
TRBV13	TRBJ2-2	CASSHRTELAGELFF
TRBV5-4	TRBJ2-2	CASSKQGTARELFF
TRBV7-9	TRBJ2-7	CASSLNGASYEQYF
TRBV6-5	TRBJ2-7	CASRQGLAGDYEQYF
TRBV7-2	TRBJ1-2	CASSLLRRTLGYGYTF
TRBV15	TRBJ2-5	CATSRDYSSFSGETQYF
TRBV25-1	TRBJ1-1	CASSERGYMGEAFF
TRBV19	TRBJ2-1	CASRISGRWGNEQFF